Sequencing of this T cell receptor beta chain was carried out in a study of T cells in Graves' hyperthyroidism and ophthalmopathy. In the study overall: Any treatment followed the collection of peripheral blood at initial diagnosis. Study-wide points: Ophthalmopathy prediction by the model preceded onset by a median approximately 5.9 months.

Template material for amplifying TCR beta CDR3 regions consisted of RNA transcripts. The TCR CDR3 first-round RT-PCR relied on the HTBI primer set. TCRdb used MiXCR to reprocess the multiplex PCR reads, holding one entry per CDR3 protein. In the table there are 650,000 to 700,000 distinct CDR3 sequences, roughly 17% of which are singletons. The count of this clonotype is one. Antigen: not known. Being one base from a much bigger clone, this may be a read error. Patients counted as stable if ophthalmopathy did not develop within 18 months. Over 8 ml fresh peripheral blood yielded the PBMCs. The source is a man over 45 with Graves' hyperthyroidism. Sequencing was carried out using blood.

CDR3 amino acids: CASSVGTSGAYEEYF. CDR3 nucleotide sequence: TGTGCCAGCAGCGTAGGGACTAGCGGGGCCTACGAGGAGTACTTC. The chain has TRBV9 and TRBJ2-7, with 12 bases matching TRBD2. CDR3 length equals 15 residues. CDR1 and CDR2 (germline): SGDLS, YYNGEE. Full variable domain (outside the CDR3, taken from reference TRBV9 and TRBJ2-7): DSGVTQTPKHLITATGQRVTLRCSPRSGDLSVYWYQQSLDQGLQFLIQYYNGEERAKGNILERFSAQQFPDLHSELNLSSLELGDSALYFCASSVGTSGAYEEYFGPGTRLTVT.